The 10 T cell receptor beta chains presented below share a single source sample, sequenced in a study of T cells in Graves' hyperthyroidism and ophthalmopathy. Authors of the study amplified TCR beta CDR3 regions from RNA transcripts. A set of HTBI primers served as the primers for a first-round RT-PCR of the TCR CDR3. From the multiplex PCR reads, TCRdb called clonotypes with MiXCR, one entry per CDR3 protein. There are 450,000 to 650,000 distinct CDR3 sequences in the sample; more than 15% occur only once, and 17% lies in the top ten. The sample comprised blood. Every receptor here comes from a woman aged 18-30 years with Graves' ophthalmopathy.

This clonotype was picked up many times. The rearrangement links TRBV27 to TRBJ1-2; tentative D call: TRBD1 (6 bases). The CDR3 runs 15 residues. Germline V gene sequence: CDR1 MNHEY, CDR2 SMNVEV (reference sequence). V dropped 5 bases and J dropped 1 base, with 14 bases sitting between them. The CDR3 loop reads CASSLWGASNYGYTF. CDR3 sequence (DNA): TGTGCCAGCAGTCTATGGGGGGCAAGTAACTATGGCTACACCTTC.

There are many counts of this clonotype. This chain connects TRBV10-3 to TRBJ2-7, with D possibly being TRBD2 (6 bases). The CDR3 has 14 amino acids. V gave up 4 bases and J gave up 4 bases, with 14 bases separating them. Germline loops: CDR1 ENHRY, CDR2 SYGVKD. CDR3 amino acids: CAISAPGVGYEQYF. The CDR3 DNA reads as TGTGCCATCAGTGCCCCGGGAGTGGGGTACGAGCAGTACTTC.

Comments on this clonotype: This is likely a read error, given that the CDR3 carries no conserved phenylalanine or tryptophan at its end. The chain combines TRBV5-1 with TRBJ1-1, with TRBD1 as a possible D gene (6 bases). Germline CDR1 is SGHRS and CDR2 is YFSETQ. V lost 4 bases, J lost 6 bases, and 19 bases lay in between. The CDR3 covers 15 residues. This chain's CDR3 is CASSGGGGARAEAFL. The CDR3 DNA sequence: TGCGCCAGCAGCGGGGGGGGGGGGGCCCGAGCTGAAGCTTTCCTT.

This clonotype showed up just a few times. The chain recombines TRBV28 with TRBJ2-1, with D maybe TRBD1 (6 bases). CDR3 length: 16 residues. Germline V gene sequence: CDR1 MDHEN, CDR2 SYDVKM. The V end was cut by 4 bases, the J end by 9 bases, with 22 bases between. The CDR3 protein is CASSSLPGNRAIEQFF. The CDR3 DNA follows: TGTGCCAGCAGTTCTCTTCCGGGGAACAGGGCTATTGAGCAGTTCTTC. Looking up the rest from reference TRBV28 and TRBJ2-1 gives the full variable domain: DVKVTQSSRYLVKRTGEKVFLECVQDMDHENMFWYRQDPGLGLRLIYFSYDVKMKEKGDIPEGYSVSREKKERFSLILESASTNQTSMYLCASSSLPGNRAIEQFFGPGTRLTVL.

With regard to this clonotype: Germline is not matched at one junction end, which may reflect a read error. The V call is TRBV7-6, the J call TRBJ1-4; tentative D call: TRBD1 (6 bases). The CDR3 length is 14 residues. The germline CDR1 and CDR2 sequences are SGHVS and FNYEAQ. The CDR3 DNA follows: TGTGCCAGCAGCTTAGTCAAAAAAGGGGGAAAACCGTTTTTT. Amino acids: CASSLVKKGGKPFF. Based on the CDR3 plus reference TRBV7-6 and TRBJ1-4, the full variable domain is GAGVSQSPRYKVTKRGQDVALRCDPISGHVSLYWYRQALGQGPEFLTYFNYEAQQDKSGLPNDRFSAERPEGSISTLTIQRTEQRDSAMYRCASSLVKKGGKPFFGSGTQLSVL.

In this sample, this clonotype turned up a few times. The chain employs TRBV4-2 and TRBJ1-2, with 7 bases matching TRBD1. The germline gives CDR1 LGHNA, CDR2 YNFKEQ. The V and J ends lost 1 base and 4 bases, in that order; junction bases with no gene match: 6. This CDR3 has 15 amino acids. CDR3 sequence (DNA): TGTGCCAGCAGCCAAGCGGACAGGACACTCTATGGCTACACCTTC. This sequence encodes CASSQADRTLYGYTF.

The chain carries TRBV28 and TRBJ1-3; 7 positions agree with TRBD1. Unmatched junction bases numbered 6, after V lost 5 bases and J lost 5 bases. Germline V gene data show CDR1 as MDHEN and CDR2 as SYDVKM. The CDR3 contains 14 residues. This chain's CDR3 is CASSPDRARNTIYF. CDR3 coding DNA: TGTGCCAGCAGTCCTGACAGGGCGAGAAACACCATATATTTT.

The J gene is TRBJ2-7, the V gene TRBV14; D may correspond to TRBD1 or TRBD2 (5 bases each). The V gene lost 5 bases and the J gene lost 4 bases, with 15 bases spanning the gap. The germline V gene has CDR1 SGHDN and CDR2 FVKESK. This CDR3 region has 14 residues. The CDR3 here is CASSSNWDGYEQYF. For the CDR3, the DNA is TGTGCCAGCAGCTCCAACTGGGACGGTTACGAGCAGTACTTC.

This clonotype was counted only a few times. The chain recombines TRBV4-2 with TRBJ1-1; 7 nucleotides match TRBD1. The V gene's germline CDR1 is LGHNA and CDR2 YNFKEQ. There are 16 residues in the CDR3. The V and J ends lost 1 base and 4 bases, in that order; junction bases with no gene match: 9. CDR3 DNA sequence: TGTGCCAGCAGCCAAGGGAATACCGGACAGGCCACTGAAGCTTTCTTT. Its protein is CASSQGNTGQATEAFF.

This clonotype came up a few times. V is TRBV4-2 and J is TRBJ2-7; 11 bases line up with TRBD1. Germline V CDR1 and CDR2: LGHNA, YNFKEQ. V lost 0 bases to trimming and J lost 7 bases; unmatched junction nucleotides: 2. The CDR3 has 14 residues. The CDR3 nucleotides read TGTGCCAGCAGCCAAGAGGACAGGGGGCGAGAGCAGTACTTC. Translating gives CASSQEDRGREQYF.